This T cell receptor beta chain appears in the sequencing data of a study of molecular identifiers for immune sequencing clone quantification. Study-wide results and limits: Naive cells had under 1% of molecules in clones above 20 RNA copies, effectors over 98%.

V shed 4 bases and J 4 bases; nucleotides not matched to a gene: 16. The CDR3 has 17 amino acids. Germline V gene lookup returns CDR1 MDHEN and CDR2 SYDVKM. This clonotype was seen repeatedly, ten times or more. Its cognate antigen is unknown. Sorted naive CD8 T cells were those defined as CD8+CD4-CCR7+CD45RA+. Previously published methods and listed TCR primers were used for the bulk TCR libraries. One entry per CDR3 protein results from TCRdb running MiXCR on the PCR reads. The sample lists 600,000 to 650,000 distinct CDR3 sequences; just under 20% were seen once. The source material was naive CD8+ T cells from blood, with Jurkat cell RNA spiked in. This sample's subset: FACS-sorted CD8+CD4-CCR7+CD45RA+ naive T cells. The sequence was obtained from a human donor in good health. Some libraries in this study had Jurkat cell RNA spiked in. The V and J genes are TRBV28 and TRBJ2-7, with 7 bases matching TRBD2. CDR3 DNA sequence: TGTGCCAGCAGTTCCCCGAGCGGGACGAGAGGACCGTACGAGCAGTACTTC. It specifies CASSSPSGTRGPYEQYF. The whole variable domain, remainder taken from reference TRBV28 and TRBJ2-7, is DVKVTQSSRYLVKRTGEKVFLECVQDMDHENMFWYRQDPGLGLRLIYFSYDVKMKEKGDIPEGYSVSREKKERFSLILESASTNQTSMYLCASSSPSGTRGPYEQYFGPGTRLTVT.